This T cell receptor beta chain originates from a study of cytomegalovirus exposure and HLA in healthy donors. Study-wide points: A classifier reportedly called cytomegalovirus status with high sensitivity and specificity. In vitro confirmation showed three CMV-associated chains to be CMV antigen specific. Altogether, around 160 TCR beta chains were recorded as cytomegalovirus-associated.

Looked up from germline, CDR1 is SQVTM and CDR2 is ANQGSEA. The CDR3 contains 15 residues. V shed 4 bases, J shed 6 bases, and the junction held 8 bases outside the gene matches. Assay used: immunoSEQ multiplex PCR; TCRdb lists only in-frame clones, some missing. The sample records about 71,000 clones, 85% to 95% being singletons. Note on this clone: The target antigen is unknown.

Sequences were obtained from PBMCs. The receptor's source is a woman between 18 and 29 years old in good health and CMV-seronegative. The V gene is TRBV29-1, the J gene TRBJ2-2; 10 bases are shared with TRBD1. The CDR3 region has the DNA TGCAGCGTTGTCGGGACAGGGGCCCATTCCGGGGAGCTGTTTTTT. Translated, it gives CSVVGTGAHSGELFF.